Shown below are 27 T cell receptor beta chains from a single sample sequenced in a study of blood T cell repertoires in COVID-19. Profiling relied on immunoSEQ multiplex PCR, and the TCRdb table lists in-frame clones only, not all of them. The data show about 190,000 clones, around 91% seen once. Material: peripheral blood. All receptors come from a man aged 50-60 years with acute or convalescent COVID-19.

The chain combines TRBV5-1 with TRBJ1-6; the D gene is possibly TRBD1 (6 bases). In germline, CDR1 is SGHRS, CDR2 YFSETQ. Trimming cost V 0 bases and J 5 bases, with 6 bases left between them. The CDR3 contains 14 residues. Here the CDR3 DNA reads TGCGCCAGCAGCTTGGGACAGGATAATTCACCCCTCCACTTT. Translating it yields CASSLGQDNSPLHF.

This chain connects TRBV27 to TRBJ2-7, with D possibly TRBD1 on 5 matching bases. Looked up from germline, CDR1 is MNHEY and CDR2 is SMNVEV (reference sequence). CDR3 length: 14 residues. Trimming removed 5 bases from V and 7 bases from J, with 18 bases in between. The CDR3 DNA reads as TGTGCCAGCAGTACCACCAGACAGTATGGGGAGCAGTACTTC. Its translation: CASSTTRQYGEQYF.

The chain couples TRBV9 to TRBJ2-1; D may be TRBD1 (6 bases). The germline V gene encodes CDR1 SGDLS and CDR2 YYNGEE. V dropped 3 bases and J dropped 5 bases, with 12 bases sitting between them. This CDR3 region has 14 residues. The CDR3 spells CASSDPGQNNEQFF. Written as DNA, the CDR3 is TGTGCCAGCAGCGACCCCGGACAGAACAATGAGCAGTTCTTC.

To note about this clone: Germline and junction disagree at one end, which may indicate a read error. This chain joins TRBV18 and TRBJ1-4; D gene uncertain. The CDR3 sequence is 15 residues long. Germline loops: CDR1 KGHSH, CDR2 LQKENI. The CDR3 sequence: CASSPRPATNEKLFF. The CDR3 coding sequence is TGTGCCAGCTCCCCACGCCCGGCAACTAATGAAAAACTGTTTTTT.

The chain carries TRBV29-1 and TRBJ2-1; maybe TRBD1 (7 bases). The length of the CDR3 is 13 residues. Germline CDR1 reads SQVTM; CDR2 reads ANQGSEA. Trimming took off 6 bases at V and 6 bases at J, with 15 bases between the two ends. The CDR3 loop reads CSVAGTAGNEQFF. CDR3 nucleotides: TGCAGCGTGGCCGGGACAGCGGGCAATGAGCAGTTCTTC.

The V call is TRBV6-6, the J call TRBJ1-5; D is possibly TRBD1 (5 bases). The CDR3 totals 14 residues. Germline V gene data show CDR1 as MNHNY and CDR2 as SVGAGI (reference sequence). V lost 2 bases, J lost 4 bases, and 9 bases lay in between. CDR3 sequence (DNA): TGTGCCAGCAGTTACATCCAGGGAAATCAGCCCCAGCATTTT. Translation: CASSYIQGNQPQHF.

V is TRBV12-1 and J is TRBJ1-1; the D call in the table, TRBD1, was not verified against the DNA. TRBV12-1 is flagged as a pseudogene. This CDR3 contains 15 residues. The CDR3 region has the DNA TGTGCCAGCAGCCCCGGCCAGGGAAGGAGCACTGAAGCTTTCTTT. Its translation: CASSPGQGRSTEAFF.

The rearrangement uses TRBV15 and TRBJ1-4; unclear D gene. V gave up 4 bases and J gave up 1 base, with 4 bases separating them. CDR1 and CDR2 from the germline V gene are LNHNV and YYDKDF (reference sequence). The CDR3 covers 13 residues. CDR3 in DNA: TGTGCCACCAGCATCCAAACTAATGAAAAACTGTTTTTT. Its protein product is CATSIQTNEKLFF. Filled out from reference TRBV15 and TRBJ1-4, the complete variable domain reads DAMVIQNPRYQVTQFGKPVTLSCSQTLNHNVMYWYQQKSSQAPKLLFHYYDKDFNNEADTPDNFQSRRPNTSFCFLDIRSPGLGDTAMYLCATSIQTNEKLFFGSGTQLSVL.

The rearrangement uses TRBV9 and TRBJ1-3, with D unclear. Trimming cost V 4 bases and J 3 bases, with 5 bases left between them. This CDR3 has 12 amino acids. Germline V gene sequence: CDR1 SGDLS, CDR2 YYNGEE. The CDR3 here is CASSPFGNTIYF. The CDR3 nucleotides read TGTGCCAGCAGCCCCTTTGGAAACACCATATATTTT.

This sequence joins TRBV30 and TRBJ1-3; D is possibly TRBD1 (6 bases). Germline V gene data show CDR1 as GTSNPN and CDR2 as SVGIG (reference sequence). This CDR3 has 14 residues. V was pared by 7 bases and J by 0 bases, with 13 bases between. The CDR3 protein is CASPGHRSGNTIYF. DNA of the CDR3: TGTGCCTCCCCGGGACACCGCTCTGGAAACACCATATATTTT.

CDR3 sequence reads: CASSQQGMLNTEAFF. The CDR3 DNA follows: TGTGCCAGCAGCCAGCAGGGAATGCTAAACACTGAAGCTTTCTTT. This chain connects TRBV11-2 to TRBJ1-1; a possible D gene is TRBD1 (5 bases). The V gene's germline CDR1 is SGHAT and CDR2 FQNNGV. Trimming left V 5 bases short and J 2 bases short, with 15 bases between. The CDR3 runs 15 residues. The full variable domain, rest sourced from reference TRBV11-2 and TRBJ1-1, is EAGVAQSPRYKIIEKRQSVAFWCNPISGHATLYWYQQILGQGPKLLIQFQNNGVVDDSQLPKDRFSAERLKGVDSTLKIQPAKLEDSAVYLCASSQQGMLNTEAFFGQGTRLTVV.

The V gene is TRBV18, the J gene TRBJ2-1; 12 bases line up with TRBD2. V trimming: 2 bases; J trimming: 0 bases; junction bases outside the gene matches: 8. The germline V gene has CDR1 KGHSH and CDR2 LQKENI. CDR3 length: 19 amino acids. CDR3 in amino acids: CASSPFTSGRISSYNEQFF. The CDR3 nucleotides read TGTGCCAGCTCACCATTTACTAGCGGGAGGATTAGCTCCTACAATGAGCAGTTCTTC.

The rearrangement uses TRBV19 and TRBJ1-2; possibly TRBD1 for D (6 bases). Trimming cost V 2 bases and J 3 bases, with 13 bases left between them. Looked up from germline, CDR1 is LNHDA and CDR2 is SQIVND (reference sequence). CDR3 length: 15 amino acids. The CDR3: CASSIYHRADYGYTF. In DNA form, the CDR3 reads TGTGCCAGTAGTATATATCACAGGGCTGACTATGGCTACACCTTC.

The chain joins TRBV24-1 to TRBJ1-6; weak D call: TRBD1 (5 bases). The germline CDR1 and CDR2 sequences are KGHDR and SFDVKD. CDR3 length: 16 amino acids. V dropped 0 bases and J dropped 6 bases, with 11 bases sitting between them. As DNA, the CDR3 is TGTGCCACCAGTGATTTGCATGGCAGGGTTAATTCACCCCTCCACTTT. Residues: CATSDLHGRVNSPLHF.

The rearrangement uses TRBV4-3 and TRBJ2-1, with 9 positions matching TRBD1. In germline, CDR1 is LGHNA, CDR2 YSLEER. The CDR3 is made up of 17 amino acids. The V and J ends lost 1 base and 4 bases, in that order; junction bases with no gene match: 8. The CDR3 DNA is TGCGCCAGCAGCCAAGTCGAGGGACAGGGTGAATACAATGAGCAGTTCTTC. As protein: CASSQVEGQGEYNEQFF.

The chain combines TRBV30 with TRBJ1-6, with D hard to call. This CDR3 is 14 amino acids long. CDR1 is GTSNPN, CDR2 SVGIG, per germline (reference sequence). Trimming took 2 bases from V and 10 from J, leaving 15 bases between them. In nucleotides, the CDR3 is TGTGCCTGGAGTCTCGAGACCCCGGGGTCACCCCTCCACTTT. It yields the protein CAWSLETPGSPLHF. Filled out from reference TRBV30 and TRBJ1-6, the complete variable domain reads SQTIHQWPATLVQPVGSPLSLECTVEGTSNPNLYWYRQAAGRGLQLLFYSVGIGQISSEVPQNLSASRPQDRQFILSSKKLLLSDSGFYLCAWSLETPGSPLHFGNGTRLTVT.

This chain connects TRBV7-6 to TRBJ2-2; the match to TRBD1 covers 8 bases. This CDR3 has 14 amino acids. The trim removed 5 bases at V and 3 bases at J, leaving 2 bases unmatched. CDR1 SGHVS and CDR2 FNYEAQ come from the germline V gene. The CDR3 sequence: CASSLRGHTGELFF. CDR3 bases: TGTGCCAGCAGCCTCAGGGGGCACACCGGGGAGCTGTTTTTT.

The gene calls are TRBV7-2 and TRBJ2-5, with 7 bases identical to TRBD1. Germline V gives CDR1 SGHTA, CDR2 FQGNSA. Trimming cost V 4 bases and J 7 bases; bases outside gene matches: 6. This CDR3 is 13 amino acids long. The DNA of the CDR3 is TGTGCCAGCAGCTCCTCGACAGGGTGGACCCAGTACTTC. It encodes CASSSSTGWTQYF.

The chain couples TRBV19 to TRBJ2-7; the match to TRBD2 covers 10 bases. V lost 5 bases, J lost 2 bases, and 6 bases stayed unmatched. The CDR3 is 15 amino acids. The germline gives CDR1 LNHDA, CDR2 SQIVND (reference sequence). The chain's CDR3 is CASSVSGGPTYEQYV. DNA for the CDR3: TGTGCCAGTAGTGTTAGCGGGGGGCCGACCTACGAGCAGTACGTC.

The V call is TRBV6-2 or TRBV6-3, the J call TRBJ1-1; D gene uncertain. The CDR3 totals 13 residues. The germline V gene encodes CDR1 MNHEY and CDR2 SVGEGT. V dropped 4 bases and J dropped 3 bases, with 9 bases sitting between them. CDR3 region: CASSLMRDTEAFF. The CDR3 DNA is TGTGCCAGCAGTTTAATGAGAGACACTGAAGCTTTCTTT.

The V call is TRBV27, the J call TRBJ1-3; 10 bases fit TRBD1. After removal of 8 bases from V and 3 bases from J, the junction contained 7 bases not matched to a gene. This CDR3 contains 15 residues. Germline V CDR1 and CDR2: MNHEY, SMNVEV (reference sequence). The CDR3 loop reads CASGRGQGDGNTIYF. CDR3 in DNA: TGTGCCAGCGGTCGAGGACAGGGGGATGGAAACACCATATATTTT.

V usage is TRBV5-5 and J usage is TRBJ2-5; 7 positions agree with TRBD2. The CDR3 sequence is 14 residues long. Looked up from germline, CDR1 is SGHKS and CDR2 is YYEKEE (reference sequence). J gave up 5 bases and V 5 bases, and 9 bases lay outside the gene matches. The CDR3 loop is CASSRRTSEETQYF. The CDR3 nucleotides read TGTGCCAGCAGTCGCCGTACTAGCGAGGAGACCCAGTACTTC.

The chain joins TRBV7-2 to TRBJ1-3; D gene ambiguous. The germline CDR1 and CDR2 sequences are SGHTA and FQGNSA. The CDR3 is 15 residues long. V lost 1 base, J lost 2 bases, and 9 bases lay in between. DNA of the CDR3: TGTGCCAGCAGCTTAGGGTATGGCCCTGGAAACACCATATATTTT. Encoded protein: CASSLGYGPGNTIYF.

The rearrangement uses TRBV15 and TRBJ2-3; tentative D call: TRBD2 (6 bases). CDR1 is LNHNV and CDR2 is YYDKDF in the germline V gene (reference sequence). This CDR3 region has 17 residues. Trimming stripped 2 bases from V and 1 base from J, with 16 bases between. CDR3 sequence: CATSRPGAAGRTDTQYF. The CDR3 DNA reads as TGTGCCACCAGCAGACCCGGAGCCGCGGGACGCACAGATACGCAGTATTTT.

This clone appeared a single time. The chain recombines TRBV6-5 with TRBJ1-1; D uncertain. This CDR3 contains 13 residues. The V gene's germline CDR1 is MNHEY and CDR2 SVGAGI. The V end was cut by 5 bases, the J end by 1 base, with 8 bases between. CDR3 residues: CASSRVQNTEAFF. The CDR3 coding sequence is TGTGCCAGCAGTAGAGTCCAGAACACTGAAGCTTTCTTT.

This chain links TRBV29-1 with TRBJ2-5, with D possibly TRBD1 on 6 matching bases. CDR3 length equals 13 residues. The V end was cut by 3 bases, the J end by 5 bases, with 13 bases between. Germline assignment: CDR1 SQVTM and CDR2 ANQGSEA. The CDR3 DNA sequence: TGCAGCGTTGAGGGGGCCCAGGGTGAGACCCAGTACTTC. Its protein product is CSVEGAQGETQYF.

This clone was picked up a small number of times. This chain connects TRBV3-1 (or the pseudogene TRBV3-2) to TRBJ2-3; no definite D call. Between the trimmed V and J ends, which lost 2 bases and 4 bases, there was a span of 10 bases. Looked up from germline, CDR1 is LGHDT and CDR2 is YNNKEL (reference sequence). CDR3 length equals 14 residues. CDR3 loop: CASSQSPGSDTQYF. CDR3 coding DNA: TGTGCCAGCAGCCAATCCCCGGGTTCAGATACGCAGTATTTT.